These 27 T cell receptor beta chains were all obtained from the same sample, sequenced in a study of blood T cell repertoires in COVID-19. This table comes from immunoSEQ multiplex PCR, and its TCRdb copy is limited to in-frame clones, with some not included. The data contain 150,000 to 200,000 clones, 86% of them seen just once; the ten biggest clones take up roughly 9.1%. What was sequenced was peripheral blood. The source is a man aged 45-65 years with active or convalescent COVID-19.

J is TRBJ2-1 and V is TRBV19, with TRBD2 identical over 8 bases. This CDR3 contains 16 residues. Losses at the gene ends were 4 bases for V and 4 bases for J; bases not matched to a gene: 9. CDR1 LNHDA and CDR2 SQIVND come from the germline V gene (reference sequence). CDR3 sequence: CASSTPGLAAYNEQFF. The CDR3, as DNA: TGTGCCAGTAGTACGCCAGGACTAGCCGCATACAATGAGCAGTTCTTC.

V usage is TRBV19 and J usage is TRBJ2-1; D is possibly TRBD2 (5 bases). The CDR3 contains 13 residues. V was clipped by 5 bases and J by 8 bases, with 13 bases between them. CDR1 and CDR2 (germline): LNHDA, SQIVND (reference sequence). Here the CDR3 reads CASSSAEGDEQFF. The CDR3 nucleotides read TGTGCCAGTAGTTCGGCAGAGGGCGATGAGCAGTTCTTC. The whole variable domain, filled in from reference TRBV19 and TRBJ2-1, reads DGGITQSPKYLFRKEGQNVTLSCEQNLNHDAMYWYRQDPGQGLRLIYYSQIVNDFQKGDIAEGYSVSREKKESFPLTVTSAQKNPTAFYLCASSSAEGDEQFFGPGTRLTVL.

The V call is TRBV6-1, the J call TRBJ2-7; 8 positions match TRBD1. This CDR3 has 15 residues. V gave up 0 bases and J gave up 4 bases; unmatched junction bases: 5. Germline V gene sequence: CDR1 MNHNS, CDR2 SASEGT. The CDR3 region has the DNA TGTGCCAGCAGTGAAGCTGGGACAGGACCATACGAGCAGTACTTC. Translated: CASSEAGTGPYEQYF.

The chain is built from TRBV4-3 and TRBJ2-7; TRBD1 matches 7 bases. CDR1 and CDR2 (germline): LGHNA, YSLEER. Losses at the gene ends were 1 base for V and 0 bases for J; bases not matched to a gene: 0. This CDR3 region has 14 residues. CDR3 loop: CASSQAGGSYEQYF. CDR3 nucleotides: TGCGCCAGCAGCCAAGCAGGGGGCTCCTACGAGCAGTACTTC.

This clone has just a few counts. The V and J genes are TRBV28 and TRBJ1-5; no clear D gene. CDR1 MDHEN and CDR2 SYDVKM come from the germline V gene. The CDR3 covers 14 residues. Trimming cost V 6 bases and J 3 bases, with 12 bases left between them. DNA of the CDR3: TGTGCCAGCAGGCCGAAGGAGTTCAATCAGCCCCAGCATTTT. This encodes CASRPKEFNQPQHF.

This chain uses TRBV24-1 with TRBJ2-1, with 8 positions matching TRBD2. This CDR3 has 12 residues. J gave up 7 bases and V 5 bases, and 0 bases lay outside the gene matches. Germline V gene lookup returns CDR1 KGHDR and CDR2 SFDVKD. The CDR3, as DNA: TGTGCCACCAGTGGCGGGGGGAATGAGCAGTTCTTC. It specifies CATSGGGNEQFF.

This sequence joins TRBV2 and TRBJ1-3, with no clear D. The V and J ends lost 6 bases and 3 bases respectively, with 6 bases between them. The CDR3 is 12 residues long. Germline CDR1 and CDR2: SNHLY and FYNNEI. For the CDR3, the DNA is TGTGCCAGCAGCACGAGTGGAAACACCATATATTTT. Protein product: CASSTSGNTIYF.

V gene TRBV29-1 combines with J gene TRBJ2-7; 7 bases are a match to TRBD2. Germline-derived CDR1 and CDR2 are SQVTM and ANQGSEA. The CDR3 has 13 residues. The junction had 5 bases not matched to a gene; V was cut back by 3 bases and J by 3 bases. The CDR3 sequence is CSVDGGSLYEQYF. The CDR3 DNA follows: TGCAGCGTTGACGGGGGGTCCCTCTACGAGCAGTACTTC.

On this clone itself: Other DNA sequences of this sample code for an identical CDR3. V is TRBV7-2 and J is TRBJ2-1; D is possibly TRBD1 (5 bases). The CDR3 length is 16 residues. The germline V gene has CDR1 SGHTA and CDR2 FQGNSA. Trimming took off 1 base at V and 0 bases at J, with 10 bases between the two ends. In DNA form, the CDR3 reads TGTGCCAGCAGCTTAGAGGCTGACAGCTCCTACAATGAGCAGTTCTTC. Amino acid sequence: CASSLEADSSYNEQFF.

The CDR3 region is CASSVGNRGVGYTF. In nucleotides, the CDR3 is TGTGCCAGCAGCGTAGGGAACAGGGGGGTTGGCTACACCTTC. This chain joins TRBV9 and TRBJ1-2; TRBD1 matches 8 bases. Trimming took 0 bases from V and 7 from J; bases not matched to a gene: 5. The germline CDR1 and CDR2 sequences are SGDLS and YYNGEE. The CDR3 spans 14 residues.

The genes are TRBV28 and TRBJ1-1; tentative D call: TRBD1 (5 bases). V lost 3 bases, J lost 5 bases, and 7 bases lay in between. This CDR3 region has 12 residues. Germline V gene sequence: CDR1 MDHEN, CDR2 SYDVKM. The CDR3 is CASSFGGTEAFF. The CDR3, as DNA: TGTGCCAGCAGTTTTGGGGGGACTGAAGCTTTCTTT.

This clone was counted between two and nine times. V usage is TRBV29-1 and J usage is TRBJ1-2, with no clear D. The CDR3 runs 12 residues. The germline gives CDR1 SQVTM, CDR2 ANQGSEA. Between the trimmed V and J ends, which lost 4 bases and 8 bases, there was a span of 14 bases. The CDR3 region has the DNA TGCAGCGTTGTGCAGTCGGGGTTCGGCTACACCTTC. This sequence encodes CSVVQSGFGYTF.

V usage is TRBV4-2 and J usage is TRBJ2-6; 8 bases agree with TRBD1. Trimming removed 0 bases from V and 0 bases from J; junction bases left unmatched: 7. The CDR3 has 19 amino acids. Per the germline V gene, CDR1 is LGHNA and CDR2 is YNFKEQ. CDR3 amino acids: CASSQEWGQAYSGANVLTF. The CDR3 DNA reads TGTGCCAGCAGCCAAGAATGGGGACAGGCATACTCTGGGGCCAACGTCCTGACTTTC.

J is TRBJ1-1 and V is TRBV30, with D maybe TRBD1 (6 bases). Per germline, CDR1 GTSNPN and CDR2 SVGIG (reference sequence). The CDR3 contains 13 residues. Trimming removed 2 bases from V and 1 base from J, with 8 bases in between. The CDR3 bases are TGTGCCTGGAGTAAAGGGGGGAACACTGAAGCTTTCTTT. Amino acids: CAWSKGGNTEAFF.

This clone is a singleton in its sample. This rearrangement joins TRBV6-1 to TRBJ1-4; possibly TRBD1 for D (6 bases). Germline-derived CDR1 and CDR2 are MNHNS and SASEGT. The CDR3 is 15 residues long. Between the trimmed V and J ends, which lost 1 base and 7 bases, there was a span of 13 bases. This chain's CDR3 is CASSEDPGGGEKLFF. For the CDR3, the DNA is TGTGCCAGCAGTGAAGACCCGGGAGGGGGTGAAAAACTGTTTTTT.

The DNA of the CDR3 is TGTGCCACCAGTGATTTGCCTAGCACTGCCACCGGGGAGCTGTTTTTT. Translating gives CATSDLPSTATGELFF. V usage is TRBV24-1 and J usage is TRBJ2-2, with D possibly matching TRBD2 (5 bases). Germline loops: CDR1 KGHDR, CDR2 SFDVKD. The CDR3 has 16 residues. Trimming took off 0 bases at V and 4 bases at J, with 11 bases between the two ends.

The CDR3 DNA follows: TGTGCCAGCAGCTTATACGAAGGGGACTCCTACGAGCAGTACTTC. Translation: CASSLYEGDSYEQYF. This rearrangement joins TRBV7-6 to TRBJ2-7; a possible D gene is TRBD1 (5 bases). Looked up from germline, CDR1 is SGHVS and CDR2 is FNYEAQ. The CDR3 has 15 residues. V was pared by 2 bases and J by 0 bases, with 11 bases between.

This clone has just a few counts. This sequence joins TRBV12-3 or TRBV12-4 and TRBJ1-6; a possible D gene is TRBD1 (5 bases). There are 13 residues in the CDR3. Trimming removed 7 bases at V and 3 bases at J, with 7 bases between. The CDR3 DNA sequence: TGTGCCAGCACAACAGGCTATAATTCACCCCTCCACTTT. The encoded protein is CASTTGYNSPLHF.

The chain joins TRBV14 to TRBJ1-6, with 8 nucleotides matching TRBD1. Germline values: CDR1 SGHDN, CDR2 FVKESK. V was pared by 1 base and J by 7 bases, with 3 bases of the junction left unmatched. The CDR3 runs 15 residues. The CDR3 here is CASSQGQGRNSPLHF. The CDR3 region has the DNA TGTGCCAGCAGCCAAGGACAGGGGAGGAATTCACCCCTCCACTTT.

The genes are TRBV28 and TRBJ2-1; TRBD2 matches 7 bases. This CDR3 comprises 15 residues. V gave up 5 bases and J gave up 6 bases; unmatched junction bases: 10. Per the germline V gene, CDR1 is MDHEN and CDR2 is SYDVKM. In DNA, the CDR3 is TGTGCCAGCAGTAAATTATGGGCGGGGGTCAATGAGCAGTTCTTC. Translation gives CASSKLWAGVNEQFF.

The chain has TRBV6-2 or TRBV6-3 and TRBJ1-4; 7 bases are shared with TRBD1. This CDR3 contains 13 residues. The germline V gene encodes CDR1 MNHEY and CDR2 SVGEGT. Unmatched junction bases numbered 3, after V lost 6 bases and J lost 5 bases. The CDR3 DNA reads as TGTGCCAGCAGCGGGACAGTCAATGAAAAACTGTTTTTT. Translation: CASSGTVNEKLFF.

This sequence joins TRBV5-6 and TRBJ2-2; 7 nucleotides agree with TRBD2. This CDR3 is built from 15 residues. V gave up 4 bases and J gave up 0 bases; unmatched junction bases: 3. CDR1 and CDR2 from the germline V gene are SGHDT and YYEEEE. Here the CDR3 DNA reads TGTGCCAGCAGCCCTCTAGCGGCGAACACCGGGGAGCTGTTTTTT. This gives the protein CASSPLAANTGELFF.

The chain uses TRBV2 and TRBJ2-2; D uncertain. Germline V gene sequence: CDR1 SNHLY, CDR2 FYNNEI. This CDR3 is built from 12 residues. The V gene lost 6 bases and the J gene lost 5 bases, with 7 bases spanning the gap. The CDR3 sequence: CASRWLTGELFF. The CDR3 DNA is TGTGCCAGCAGATGGCTGACCGGGGAGCTGTTTTTT.

V and J are TRBV7-2 and TRBJ1-5; TRBD1 aligns across 7 bases. The J segment lost 6 bases and the V segment lost 5 bases, leaving 10 bases of the junction unmatched. Germline assignment: CDR1 SGHTA and CDR2 FQGNSA. The CDR3 spans 15 residues. The CDR3 reads CASSPRGVYVQPQHF. The CDR3 DNA follows: TGTGCCAGCAGCCCCAGGGGGGTCTATGTTCAGCCCCAGCATTTT.

The rearrangement links TRBV4-3 to TRBJ1-6, with TRBD1 matching 9 bases. The CDR3 runs 16 residues. Trimming cost V 0 bases and J 10 bases; bases outside gene matches: 7. Looked up from germline, CDR1 is LGHNA and CDR2 is YSLEER. The CDR3 loop reads CASSQDYGQGSSPLHF. CDR3 nucleotide sequence: TGCGCCAGCAGCCAAGATTACGGACAGGGGAGCTCACCCCTCCACTTT.

CDR3 protein: CASSSTGGTETQYF. As DNA, the CDR3 is TGTGCCAGCAGCTCGACAGGGGGCACGGAGACCCAGTACTTC. This chain joins TRBV7-9 and TRBJ2-5; 10 nucleotides align to TRBD1. The trim removed 4 bases at V and 5 bases at J, leaving 4 bases unmatched. The germline V gene encodes CDR1 SEHNR and CDR2 FQNEAQ (reference sequence). There are 14 residues in the CDR3.

This chain joins TRBV5-1 and TRBJ2-3; the D is unclear. Germline CDR1 and CDR2: SGHRS and YFSETQ. V was shortened by 0 bases and J by 0 bases, with 8 bases between the two germline ends. The CDR3 runs 15 residues. DNA for the CDR3: TGCGCCAGCAGCTTGGGAGTGATGAGCACAGATACGCAGTATTTT. This translates into CASSLGVMSTDTQYF. The whole variable domain, filled in from reference TRBV5-1 and TRBJ2-3, reads KAGVTQTPRYLIKTRGQQVTLSCSPISGHRSVSWYQQTPGQGLQFLFEYFSETQRNKGNFPGRFSGRQFSNSRSEMNVSTLELGDSALYLCASSLGVMSTDTQYFGPGTRLTVL.